The rows below give T cell receptor beta chains drawn from one sample of a study of blood T cell repertoires in COVID-19. TCRdb keeps only in-frame clones here, not all; method: immunoSEQ multiplex PCR. This sample has 200,000 to 250,000 clones, with over 80% found just once. The sequencing sample was made of PBMCs or T cells enriched from blood (not recorded which). Receptors originate from a woman between 40 and 50 years old who had recovered from COVID-19. Both conserved end residues are part of each CDR3. A D gene is named only where the DNA matches it firmly. The size of a clone is reported for some rows only, either as once, few or many, or as a class for expanded clones.

d_gene | j_gene | v_gene | abundance | CDR3aa | CDR3nt
. | TRBJ1-6 | TRBV9 | . | CASSAQTVPFLRNSPLHF | TGTGCCAGCAGCGCCCAGACAGTCCCATTCCTACGGAATTCACCCCTCCACTTT
. | TRBJ2-1 | TRBV28 | . | CASSKVNSGYNEQFF | TGTGCCAGCAGTAAGGTTAATAGCGGATACAATGAGCAGTTCTTC
TRBD2 | TRBJ2-3 | TRBV6-5 | . | CASSPSSGLTITQYF | TGTGCCAGCAGTCCGTCTAGCGGGCTCACTATTACGCAGTATTTT
. | TRBJ1-4 | TRBV5-1 | once | CASSLVAGPTNEKLFF | TGCGCCAGCAGCTTGGTGGCAGGGCCAACTAATGAAAAACTGTTTTTT
. | TRBJ1-6 | TRBV7-9 | . | CASSLASFADGSYNSPLHF | TGTGCCAGCAGCTTAGCATCCTTCGCGGATGGCTCCTATAATTCACCCCTCCACTTT
. | TRBJ1-2 | TRBV19 | . | CASRREGLYGYTF | TGTGCCAGTCGCAGGGAAGGCCTCTATGGCTACACCTTC
TRBD2 | TRBJ2-7 | TRBV7-2 | . | CASSSLAAVSYEQYF | TGTGCCAGCAGCTCTCTAGCGGCAGTCTCCTACGAGCAGTACTTC
. | TRBJ1-4 | TRBV28 | . | CASSFLDVGGEKLFF | TGTGCCAGCAGTTTTTTAGATGTCGGAGGCGAAAAACTGTTTTTT
. | TRBJ1-3 | TRBV9 | . | CASSAVGASSGNTIYF | TGTGCCAGCAGCGCCGTGGGGGCGAGCTCTGGAAACACCATATATTTT
TRBD2 | TRBJ2-7 | TRBV19 | . | CASSIDASGIYEQYF | TGTGCCAGTAGTATCGATGCTAGCGGCATCTACGAGCAGTACTTC
. | TRBJ1-2 | TRBV10-3 | . | CAISEGQSGTYGYTF | TGTGCCATCAGTGAAGGGCAGAGCGGGACTTATGGCTACACCTTC
. | TRBJ1-3 | TRBV25-1 | . | CASSAGTYAIYF | TGTGCCAGCAGTGCCGGGACATACGCCATATATTTT
TRBD2 | TRBJ2-1 | TRBV15 | . | CATSRVAGYNEQFF | TGTGCCACCAGCAGAGTAGCGGGGTACAATGAGCAGTTCTTC
TRBD1 | TRBJ1-2 | TRBV28 | . | CASSIGQGTLYGYTF | TGTGCCAGCAGTATTGGACAGGGTACCCTCTATGGCTACACCTTC
. | TRBJ1-1 | TRBV2 | . | CASSARPGNTEAFF | TGTGCCAGCAGCGCCCGGCCAGGGAACACTGAAGCTTTCTTT
TRBD2 | TRBJ2-1 | TRBV11-3 | . | CASSLEAGTSGSNEQFF | TGTGCCAGCAGCTTAGAAGCCGGGACTAGCGGGAGCAATGAGCAGTTCTTC
TRBD1 | TRBJ1-5 | TRBV20-1 | few | CSASRTGGGQPQHF | TGCAGTGCTAGTCGGACAGGGGGGGGTCAGCCCCAGCATTTT
TRBD1 | TRBJ2-1 | TRBV6-2/TRBV6-3 | . | CASSRGQFHEQFF | TGTGCCAGCAGCCGGGGACAGTTCCATGAGCAGTTCTTC
. | TRBJ2-1 | TRBV9 | . | CASSHRRDRNNEQFF | TGTGCCAGCAGCCATCGGCGGGATAGAAACAATGAGCAGTTCTTC
TRBD1 | TRBJ2-1 | TRBV3-1/TRBV3-2 | . | CASSLAGTGSYEQFF | TGTGCCAGCAGCCTTGCCGGGACAGGCTCGTATGAGCAGTTCTTC
TRBD1 | TRBJ2-1 | TRBV27 | . | CASSLGQGSYNEQFF | TGTGCCAGCAGTTTGGGACAGGGCTCCTACAATGAGCAGTTCTTC
. | TRBJ1-1 | TRBV6-6 | . | CASKISTEAFF | TGTGCCAGCAAAATATCCACTGAAGCTTTCTTT
TRBD2 | TRBJ2-1 | TRBV27 | . | CASSFSSGSHEQFF | TGTGCCAGCAGTTTTTCTAGCGGGAGTCATGAGCAGTTCTTC
TRBD1 | TRBJ1-1 | TRBV6-5 | . | CASRATGYPEAFF | TGTGCCAGCAGGGCGACAGGGTATCCTGAAGCTTTCTTT
. | TRBJ1-2 | TRBV27 | few | CASTQLRPGAYGYTF | TGTGCCAGCACCCAACTACGACCAGGGGCCTATGGCTACACCTTC
. | TRBJ2-5 | TRBV2 | . | CASNHRELRQTQYF | TGTGCCAGCAATCACAGGGAATTGCGGCAGACCCAGTACTTC
. | TRBJ2-5 | TRBV9 | . | CASSVSGSEVGETQYF | TGTGCCAGCAGCGTAAGCGGCAGTGAGGTGGGAGAGACCCAGTACTTC
TRBD2 | TRBJ2-2 | TRBV10-3 | once | CAISQTSGTNTGELFF | TGTGCCATCAGTCAAACTAGCGGGACTAACACCGGGGAGCTGTTTTTT
. | TRBJ2-1 | TRBV29-1 | . | CSVERDEQFF | TGCAGCGTGGAGAGGGATGAGCAGTTCTTC
TRBD1 | TRBJ1-2 | TRBV5-4 | . | CASSSTGGGYGYTF | TGTGCCAGCAGCTCGACAGGGGGGGGCTATGGCTACACCTTC
. | TRBJ1-2 | TRBV5-6 | . | CASTTERVPYGYTF | TGTGCCAGCACAACAGAGAGGGTCCCCTATGGCTACACCTTC
. | TRBJ2-2 | TRBV24-1 | . | CATSVGQLAAGELFF | TGTGCCACCAGTGTTGGACAATTAGCAGCCGGGGAGCTGTTTTTT
. | TRBJ1-6 | TRBV18 | . | CASSPKADSPLHF | TGTGCCAGCTCACCGAAGGCGGATTCACCCCTCCACTTT
. | TRBJ1-2 | TRBV4-3 | . | CASSQGGRYGYTF | TGCGCCAGCAGCCAGGGGGGACGCTATGGCTACACCTTC
. | TRBJ2-5 | TRBV11-2 | . | CASSSSLARGGTQYF | TGTGCCAGCAGCTCCTCTCTGGCCAGGGGCGGGACCCAGTACTTC
. | TRBJ1-3 | TRBV3-1/TRBV3-2 | few | CASSHYSGNTIYF | TGTGCCAGCAGCCACTACTCTGGAAACACCATATATTTT
. | TRBJ1-2 | TRBV27 | few | CASSLIATPRDYGYTF | TGTGCCAGCAGTTTAATTGCGACGCCACGGGACTATGGCTACACCTTC
TRBD2 | TRBJ2-5 | TRBV11-1 | . | CASSWGLGEETQYF | TGTGCCAGCAGCTGGGGACTAGGAGAAGAGACCCAGTACTTC
. | TRBJ1-2 | TRBV6-5 | . | CASTERGRVVGYTF | TGTGCCAGCACCGAAAGGGGCAGGGTGGTGGGCTACACCTTC
. | TRBJ2-7 | TRBV11-2 | . | CASSLSGESSYEQYF | TGTGCCAGCAGCTTATCAGGGGAGAGCTCCTACGAGCAGTACTTC